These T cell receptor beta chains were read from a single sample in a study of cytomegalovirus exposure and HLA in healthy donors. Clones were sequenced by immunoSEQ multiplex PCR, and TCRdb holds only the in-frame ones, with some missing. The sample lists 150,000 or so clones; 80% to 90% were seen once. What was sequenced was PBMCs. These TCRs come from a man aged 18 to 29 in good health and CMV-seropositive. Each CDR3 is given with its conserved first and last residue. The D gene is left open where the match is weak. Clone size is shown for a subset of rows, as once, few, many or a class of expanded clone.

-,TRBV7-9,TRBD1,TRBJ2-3,TGTGCCAGCAGCCAACAGGGGGGCAACACAGATACGCAGTATTTT,CASSQQGGNTDTQYF
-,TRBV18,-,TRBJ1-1,TGTGCCAGCTCACCCCTCTACTCCCGGGAGAACACTGAAGCTTTCTTT,CASSPLYSRENTEAFF
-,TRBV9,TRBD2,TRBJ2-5,TGTGCCAGCAGCGTATCCGGGGGGGCCGGAGAGACCCAGTACTTC,CASSVSGGAGETQYF
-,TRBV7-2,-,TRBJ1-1,TGTGCCAGCAGCTTATTAGGGGCGAGCACTGAAGCTTTCTTT,CASSLLGASTEAFF
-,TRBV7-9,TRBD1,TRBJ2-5,TGTGCCTCCCACAGGGGGAGCGAGACCCAGTACTTC,CASHRGSETQYF
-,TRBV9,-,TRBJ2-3,TGTGCCAGCACGCGCGGCTGGGGCACAGATACGCAGTATTTT,CASTRGWGTDTQYF
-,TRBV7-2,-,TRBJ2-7,TGTGCCAGCAGCTTTTCCGCAGGGCTGAACTACGAGCAGTACTTC,CASSFSAGLNYEQYF
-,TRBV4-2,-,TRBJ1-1,TGTGCCAGCAGCCAAGATGGGGGCCGGGGGAACACTGAAGCTTTCTTT,CASSQDGGRGNTEAFF
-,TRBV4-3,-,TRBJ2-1,TGCGCCAGCAGCCAAGACCTAGCGTCGTACAATGAGCAGTTCTTC,CASSQDLASYNEQFF
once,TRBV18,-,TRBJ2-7,TGTGCCAGCTCAAGATATACCGGGGCCTACGAGCAGTACTTC,CASSRYTGAYEQYF
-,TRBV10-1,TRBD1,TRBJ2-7,TGCGCCAGCAGTGAGTCGGCCCCCAGACAGGGTAGCCACGAGCAGTACTTC,CASSESAPRQGSHEQYF
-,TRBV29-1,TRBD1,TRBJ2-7,TGCAGCGTTGTTTATGGGACAGGATCCTACGAGCAGTACTTC,CSVVYGTGSYEQYF
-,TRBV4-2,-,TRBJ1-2,TGTGCCAGCAGCCAAGATAAAGGGGCACTCTATGGCTACACCTTC,CASSQDKGALYGYTF
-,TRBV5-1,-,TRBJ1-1,TGCGCCAGCAGCTTGGATTCGGGGGACACTGAAGCTTTCTTT,CASSLDSGDTEAFF
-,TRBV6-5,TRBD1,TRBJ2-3,TGTGTCAGCAGTAGACAGGGCACTAGCACAGATACGCAGTATTTT,CVSSRQGTSTDTQYF
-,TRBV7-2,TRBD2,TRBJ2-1,TGTGCCAGCAGCCGCATCACAGCGGGGGGGCAGGGAAAGTTCTTC,CASSRITAGGQGKFF
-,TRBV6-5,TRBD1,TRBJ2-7,TGTGCCAGCAGTTCCGGGACAGGGATCTACGAGCAGTACTTC,CASSSGTGIYEQYF
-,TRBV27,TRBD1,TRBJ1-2,TGTGCCAGCAGATCGAGGGGGCTAGGTGGCTACACCTTC,CASRSRGLGGYTF
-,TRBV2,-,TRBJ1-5,TGTGCCAGCAGTGAAAACTATAGCAATCAGCCCCAGCATTTT,CASSENYSNQPQHF
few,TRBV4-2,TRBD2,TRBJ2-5,TGTGCCAGCAGCCAAGACTTGGCGGGGGGGCGAGGTCCAGAGACCCAGTACTTC,CASSQDLAGGRGPETQYF
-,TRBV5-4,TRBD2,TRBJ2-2,TGTGCCAGCAAGGAAGCGGGGGGGCCTCGGGGTGGCACCGGGGAGCTGTTTTTT,CASKEAGGPRGGTGELFF
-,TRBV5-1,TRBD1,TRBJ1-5,TGCGCCAGCAGCCCTAACCCCGGGACAGGGGTACAGCCCCAGCATTTT,CASSPNPGTGVQPQHF
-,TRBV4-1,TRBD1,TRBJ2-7,TGCGCCAGCAGCCCGCCGGGACAGGGCCTCTACGAGCAGTACTTC,CASSPPGQGLYEQYF
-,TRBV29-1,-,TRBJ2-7,TGCAGCGTTGAAGGGGGGGAAGAGGGTACGGGCGAGCAGTACTTC,CSVEGGEEGTGEQYF
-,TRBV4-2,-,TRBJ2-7,TGTGCCAGCAGCCAAGAAGACGGAGCCTACGAGCAGTACTTC,CASSQEDGAYEQYF
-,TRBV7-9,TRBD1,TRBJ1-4,TGTGCCAGCAGCTACAGGGGGGTTAATGAAAAACTGTTTTTT,CASSYRGVNEKLFF
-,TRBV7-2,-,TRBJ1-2,TGTGCCAGCAGCTTATACGCAGTTACTAACTATGGCTACACCTTC,CASSLYAVTNYGYTF
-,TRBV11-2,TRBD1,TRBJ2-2,TGTGCCAGCAGCTCCCTACAGGGGACCGGGGAGCTGTTTTTT,CASSSLQGTGELFF
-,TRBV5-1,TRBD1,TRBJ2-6,TGCGCCAGCAGCTTGACAGGGGGAATCTCTGGGGCCAACGGCCTGACTTTC,CASSLTGGISGANGLTF